Shown below are 9 T cell receptor beta chains from a single sample sequenced in a study of cytomegalovirus exposure and HLA in healthy donors. Vbeta (60) and Jbeta (13) primers were used in the PCR. Here immunoSEQ multiplex PCR was the method, and the copy in TCRdb shows in-frame clones only, minus some. The table records under 200,000 clones, about 13% of them present only once. Input material: PBMCs. The receptors here all came from a man aged 45 to 65 in good health and CMV-seropositive.

The gene calls are TRBV5-6 and TRBJ1-2, with 7 bases identical to TRBD1. The CDR3 extends over 16 amino acids. V lost 4 bases and J lost 4; bases outside the gene matches: 13. CDR1 is SGHDT and CDR2 is YYEEEE in the germline V gene. The CDR3 reads CASSKGGQQGIYGYTF. The DNA for the CDR3 is TGTGCCAGCAGCAAAGGAGGGCAACAGGGGATCTATGGCTACACCTTC.

This clone was observed at least ten times. V and J are TRBV4-3 and TRBJ2-1, with D tentatively TRBD2 (6 bases). V shed 4 bases and J shed 5 bases, with 18 bases lying between them. The CDR3 length is 16 residues. Germline V gene data show CDR1 as LGHNA and CDR2 as YSLEER. The CDR3 loop reads CASSRGAAPVNNEQFF. The CDR3 region has the DNA TGCGCCAGCAGCCGCGGGGCCGCACCCGTCAACAATGAGCAGTTCTTC.

This clone occurred a few times. The chain combines TRBV7-2 with TRBJ2-3; TRBD2 matches at 15 bases. V was pared by 4 bases and J by 3 bases, with 2 bases of the junction left unmatched. The CDR3 runs to 16 residues. The germline CDR1 and CDR2 sequences are SGHTA and FQGNSA. The CDR3 DNA follows: TGTGCCAGCAGCTGGACTAGCGGGGGGGCGACAGATACGCAGTATTTT. Residues: CASSWTSGGATDTQYF.

In its sample, this clone was seen a few times. The rearrangement uses TRBV5-1 and TRBJ2-7; D not certain. V lost 2 bases to trimming and J lost 5 bases, with 11 bases between them. The germline gives CDR1 SGHRS, CDR2 YFSETQ. This CDR3 has 13 amino acids. For the CDR3, the DNA is TGCGCCAGCAGCTTTACCTCACCGGACGAGCAGTACTTC. Its protein is CASSFTSPDEQYF.

Only a few counts were recorded for this clone. This chain joins TRBV9 and TRBJ2-1; TRBD1 matches at 9 bases. Per germline, CDR1 SGDLS and CDR2 YYNGEE. The CDR3 sequence is 16 residues long. J gave up 4 bases and V 3 bases, and 8 bases lay outside the gene matches. The CDR3, as DNA: TGTGCCAGCAGCGAAACCGGGACAGGGCAATACAATGAGCAGTTCTTC. It codes for CASSETGTGQYNEQFF.

This clone was recorded a few times. The gene calls are TRBV10-2 and TRBJ2-5, with 9 positions matching TRBD2. CDR1 is WSHSY, CDR2 SAAADI, per germline. The CDR3 spans 13 residues. V dropped 7 bases and J dropped 4; count of bases not matched to a gene: 4. This CDR3 is CASKSGGRETQYF. In DNA, the CDR3 is TGCGCCAGCAAGAGCGGGGGGCGAGAGACCCAGTACTTC.

This clone was found a few times. Mismatch with germline at one junction end may stem from a read error. This sample also contains other DNA sequences that code for the same CDR3. V gene TRBV5-6 combines with J gene TRBJ1-2; D is perhaps TRBD1 (5 bases). Germline CDR1 and CDR2: SGHDT and YYEEEE. CDR3 size: 15 residues. CDR3 region: CASSRPMGRDYGYTF. The CDR3 nucleotides read TGCGCCAGCAGCCGACCTATGGGGCGCGACTATGGCTACACCTTC. Together with reference TRBV5-6 and TRBJ1-2, the CDR3 gives the full variable domain: DAGVTQSPTHLIKTRGQQVTLRCSPKSGHDTVSWYQQALGQGPQFIFQYYEEEERQRGNFPDRFSGHQFPNYSSELNVNALLLGDSALYLCASSRPMGRDYGYTFGSGTRLTVV.

This clone was seen only a few times. This chain connects TRBV19 to TRBJ2-1; TRBD1 agrees at 8 bases. The CDR3 contains 13 residues. V lost 9 bases and J lost 8; bases outside the gene matches: 9. Germline loops: CDR1 LNHDA, CDR2 SQIVND (reference sequence). The CDR3, as DNA: TGTGCCAGCTCCCCCGACAGGGGAGATGAGCAGTTCTTC. Translating it yields CASSPDRGDEQFF.

The gene calls are TRBV6-5 and TRBJ2-3; 9 bases are a match to TRBD1. Per the germline V gene, CDR1 is MNHEY and CDR2 is SVGAGI. The junction had 6 bases not matched to a gene; V was cut back by 8 bases and J by 0 bases. This CDR3 is built from 15 residues. This CDR3 reads CASSGDRASTDTQYF. CDR3 nucleotide sequence: TGTGCCAGCTCAGGGGACAGGGCTAGCACAGATACGCAGTATTTT.